The text below deals with one TCR beta chain. As yet, its antigen is unknown. This sample is part of a study of blood T cells in healthy people across ages. Overall study findings and caveats: TCR beta diversity per million T cells fell roughly linearly with age. Estimates of diversity drawn from one million T cells were considered underestimates. The percentage of naive T cells correlated strongly with TCR beta diversity.

This CDR3 spans 13 amino acids. Germline lookup yields CDR1 LNHDA and CDR2 SQIVND (reference sequence). The ends lost 6 bases at V and 3 bases at J; junction bases unmatched: 2. Alongside a J-beta primer mix, a sample-barcoded 5' primer served in a second PCR lasting about 6 to 12 cycles. Each sample provided no less than 2.5 million CDR3-containing paired-end reads. TCRdb passed the 5' RACE reads through MiXCR, listing each CDR3 protein once. The sample has 1 million or so distinct CDR3 sequences; less than 50% are singletons. The sequenced sample was blood. The chain links TRBV19 to TRBJ2-1; 7 bases line up with TRBD1. The TCR was taken from a woman aged 55-75 years in good health. The CDR3 region has the DNA TGTGCCAGTAGACAGGGGAGCTACAATGAGCAGTTCTTC. Encoded protein: CASRQGSYNEQFF. Using reference TRBV19 and TRBJ2-1 for the parts outside the CDR3, the full variable domain is DGGITQSPKYLFRKEGQNVTLSCEQNLNHDAMYWYRQDPGQGLRLIYYSQIVNDFQKGDIAEGYSVSREKKESFPLTVTSAQKNPTAFYLCASRQGSYNEQFFGPGTRLTVL.